This T cell receptor (beta chain) was found in a study of post-analysis software for immune sequencing data. Findings of the study overall: Multiple sclerosis patients showed significantly lower normalized Chao1 diversity than controls did. The authors found that F measure strongly co-clustered same-batch samples. Patients used four to six TRBV segments, including TRBV5-6, TRBV5-1 and TRBV20-1, more often than controls.

CDR1 is MGHRA and CDR2 is YSYEKL in the germline V gene. The CDR3 covers 17 residues. This clonotype appeared once. Its target is unknown. A junction end diverges from the germline sequence, so it may reflect a read error. TCR beta cDNA libraries included unique molecular identifiers. Once roughly 1 to 11 million T cells were used, roughly 0.5 million cDNA molecules resulted. Each CDR3 protein gets one entry after TCRdb re-called the PCR reads with MiXCR. The sample has fewer than 850,000 distinct CDR3 sequences; 30% are singletons. V usage is TRBV4-1 and J usage is TRBJ1-4, with TRBD1 matching 9 bases. Sequences were obtained from blood. This receptor was taken from a girl aged 5 to 17 with multiple sclerosis. This CDR3 reads CVSSQEGRQGANEKLFF. The CDR3 DNA is TGCGTCAGCAGCCAAGAGGGGCGACAGGGGGCTAATGAAAAACTGTTTTTT.